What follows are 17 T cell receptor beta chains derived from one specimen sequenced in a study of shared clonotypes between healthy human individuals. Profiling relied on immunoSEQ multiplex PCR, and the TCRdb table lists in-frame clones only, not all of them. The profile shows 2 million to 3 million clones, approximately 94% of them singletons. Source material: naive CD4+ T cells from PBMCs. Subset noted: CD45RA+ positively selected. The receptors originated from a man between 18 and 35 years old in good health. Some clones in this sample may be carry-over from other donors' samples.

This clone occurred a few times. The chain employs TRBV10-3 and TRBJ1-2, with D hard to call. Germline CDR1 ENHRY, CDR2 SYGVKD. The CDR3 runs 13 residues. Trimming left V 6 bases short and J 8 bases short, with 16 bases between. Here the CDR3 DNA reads TGTGCCATCAGCGACGGACTCCCGTCGGGCTACACCTTC. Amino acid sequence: CAISDGLPSGYTF.

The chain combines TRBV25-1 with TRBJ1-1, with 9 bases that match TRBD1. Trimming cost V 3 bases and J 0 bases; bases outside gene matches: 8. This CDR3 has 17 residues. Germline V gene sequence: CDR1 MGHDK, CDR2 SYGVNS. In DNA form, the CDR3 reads TGTGCCAGCAGTGACTCGGGACAGGGAGGGGTGAACACTGAAGCTTTCTTT. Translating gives CASSDSGQGGVNTEAFF.

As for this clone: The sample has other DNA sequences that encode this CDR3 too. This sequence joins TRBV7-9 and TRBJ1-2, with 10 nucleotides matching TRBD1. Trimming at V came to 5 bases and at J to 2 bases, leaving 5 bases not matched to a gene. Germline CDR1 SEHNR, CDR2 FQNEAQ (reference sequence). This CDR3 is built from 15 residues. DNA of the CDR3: TGTGCCAGCAGCCTTTGGGACAGGGGAAACTATGGCTACACCTTC. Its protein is CASSLWDRGNYGYTF.

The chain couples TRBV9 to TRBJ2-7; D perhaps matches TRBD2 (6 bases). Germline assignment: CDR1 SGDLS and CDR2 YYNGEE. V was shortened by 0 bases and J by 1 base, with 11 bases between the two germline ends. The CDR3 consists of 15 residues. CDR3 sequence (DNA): TGTGCCAGCAGCGTAGATTACGGGAGATCCTACGAGCAGTACTTC. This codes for CASSVDYGRSYEQYF.

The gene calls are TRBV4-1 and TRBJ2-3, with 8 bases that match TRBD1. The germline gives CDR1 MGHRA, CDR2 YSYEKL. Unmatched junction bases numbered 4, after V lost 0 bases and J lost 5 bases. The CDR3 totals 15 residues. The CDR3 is CASSQDFGQGDTQYF. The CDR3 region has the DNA TGCGCCAGCAGCCAAGACTTTGGACAGGGAGATACGCAGTATTTT.

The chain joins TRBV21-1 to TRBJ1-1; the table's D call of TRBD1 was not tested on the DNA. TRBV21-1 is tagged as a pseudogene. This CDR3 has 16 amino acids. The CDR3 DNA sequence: TGTGCCAGCAGCAAAAAGCAACAGGCTATGAACACTGAAGCTTTCTTT. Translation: CASSKKQQAMNTEAFF.

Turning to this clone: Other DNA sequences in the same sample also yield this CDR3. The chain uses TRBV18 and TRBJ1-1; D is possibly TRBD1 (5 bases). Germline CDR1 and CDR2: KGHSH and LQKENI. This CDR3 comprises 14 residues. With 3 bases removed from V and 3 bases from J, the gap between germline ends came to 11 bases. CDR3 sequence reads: CASSPGGQDTEAFF. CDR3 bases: TGTGCCAGCTCACCGGGGGGTCAGGACACTGAAGCTTTCTTT.

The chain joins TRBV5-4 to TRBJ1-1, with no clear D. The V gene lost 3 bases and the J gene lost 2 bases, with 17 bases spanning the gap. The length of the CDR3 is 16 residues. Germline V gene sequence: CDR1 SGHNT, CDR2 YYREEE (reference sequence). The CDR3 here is CASSSLRGSENTEAFF. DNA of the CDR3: TGTGCCAGCAGCTCCCTCCGAGGATCTGAAAACACTGAAGCTTTCTTT.

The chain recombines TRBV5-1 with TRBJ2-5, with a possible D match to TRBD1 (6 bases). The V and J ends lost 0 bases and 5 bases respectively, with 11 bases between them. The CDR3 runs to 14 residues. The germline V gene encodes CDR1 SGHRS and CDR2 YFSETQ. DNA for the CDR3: TGCGCCAGCAGCTTGGGACAGGCCTGGGAGACCCAGTACTTC. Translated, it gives CASSLGQAWETQYF.

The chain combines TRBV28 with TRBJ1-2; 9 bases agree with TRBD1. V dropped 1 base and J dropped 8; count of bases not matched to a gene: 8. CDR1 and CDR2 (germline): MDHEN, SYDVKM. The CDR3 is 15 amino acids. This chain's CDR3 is CASSLSAGQGGGYTF. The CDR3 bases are TGTGCCAGCAGTTTATCCGCGGGACAGGGCGGAGGCTACACCTTC.

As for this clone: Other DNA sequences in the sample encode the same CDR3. CDR3 DNA: TGCAGTGCCCGTCGGGGAAATGAGCAGTTCTTC. Translating it yields CSARRGNEQFF. The rearrangement uses TRBV20-1 and TRBJ2-1, with D possibly TRBD2 on 5 matching bases. The CDR3 sequence is 11 residues long. Looked up from germline, CDR1 is DFQATT and CDR2 is SNEGSKA (reference sequence). Trimming cost V 6 bases and J 7 bases, with 10 bases left between them.

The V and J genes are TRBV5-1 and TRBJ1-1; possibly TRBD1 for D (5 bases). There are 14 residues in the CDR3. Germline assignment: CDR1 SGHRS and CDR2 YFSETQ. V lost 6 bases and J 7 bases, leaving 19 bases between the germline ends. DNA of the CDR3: TGCGCCAGCACCCTGGGTCCCGGGGCTGTTGAAGCTTTCTTT. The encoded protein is CASTLGPGAVEAFF.

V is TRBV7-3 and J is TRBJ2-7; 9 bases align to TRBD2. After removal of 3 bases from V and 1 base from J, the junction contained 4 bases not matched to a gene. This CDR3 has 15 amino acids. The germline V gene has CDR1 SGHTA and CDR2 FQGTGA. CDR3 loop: CASSFGSGGSYEQYF. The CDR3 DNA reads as TGTGCCAGCAGCTTTGGAAGCGGGGGGTCCTACGAGCAGTACTTC.

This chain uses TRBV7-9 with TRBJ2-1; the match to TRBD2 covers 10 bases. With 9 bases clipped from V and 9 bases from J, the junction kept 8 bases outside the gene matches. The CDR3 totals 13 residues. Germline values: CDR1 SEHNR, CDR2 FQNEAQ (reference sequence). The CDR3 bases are TGTGCCAGTACTTTAGCGGGAGGTGGTGAGCAGTTCTTC. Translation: CASTLAGGGEQFF.

This CDR3 reads CASSYSSGRANEQYF. CDR3 coding DNA: TGTGCCAGCAGTTACTCTAGCGGGAGGGCCAACGAGCAGTACTTC. V and J are TRBV6-6 and TRBJ2-7; 11 bases are shared with TRBD2. The CDR3 runs to 15 residues. CDR1 and CDR2 (germline): MNHNY, SVGAGI (reference sequence). V lost 0 bases, J lost 5 bases, and 3 bases stayed unmatched.

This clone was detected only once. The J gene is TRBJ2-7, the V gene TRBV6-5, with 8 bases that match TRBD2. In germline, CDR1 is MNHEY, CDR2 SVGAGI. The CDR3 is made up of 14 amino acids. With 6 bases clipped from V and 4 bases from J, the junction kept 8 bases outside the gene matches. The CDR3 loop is CASRQSGSRYEQYF. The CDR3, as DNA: TGTGCCAGCAGACAAAGCGGGAGTAGGTACGAGCAGTACTTC.

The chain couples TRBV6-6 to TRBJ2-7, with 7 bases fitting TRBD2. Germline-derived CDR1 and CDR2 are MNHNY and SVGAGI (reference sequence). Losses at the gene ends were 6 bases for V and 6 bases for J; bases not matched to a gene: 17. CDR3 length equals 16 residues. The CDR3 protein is CASSPEMVGAGSEQYF. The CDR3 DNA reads TGTGCCAGCAGCCCGGAAATGGTGGGAGCGGGGTCCGAGCAGTACTTC.